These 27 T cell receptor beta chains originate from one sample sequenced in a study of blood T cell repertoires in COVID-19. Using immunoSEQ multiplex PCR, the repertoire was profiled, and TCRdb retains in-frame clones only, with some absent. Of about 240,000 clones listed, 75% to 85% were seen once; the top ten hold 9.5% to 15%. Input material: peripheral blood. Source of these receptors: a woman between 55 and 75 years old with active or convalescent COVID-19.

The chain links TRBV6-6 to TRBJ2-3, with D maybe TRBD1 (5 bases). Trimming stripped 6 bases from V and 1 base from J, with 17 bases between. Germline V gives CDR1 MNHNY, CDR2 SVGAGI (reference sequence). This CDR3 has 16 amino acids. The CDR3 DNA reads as TGTGCCAGCAGGGGCCGACTCAGGGTTGGCACAGATACGCAGTATTTT. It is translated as CASRGRLRVGTDTQYF.

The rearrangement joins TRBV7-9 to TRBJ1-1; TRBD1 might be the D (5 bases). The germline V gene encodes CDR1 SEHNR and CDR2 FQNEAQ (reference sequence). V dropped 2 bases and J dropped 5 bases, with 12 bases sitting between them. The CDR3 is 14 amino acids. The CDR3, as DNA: TGTGCCAGCAGCTTATCCGGGGGAGGAACTGAAGCTTTCTTT. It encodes CASSLSGGGTEAFF.

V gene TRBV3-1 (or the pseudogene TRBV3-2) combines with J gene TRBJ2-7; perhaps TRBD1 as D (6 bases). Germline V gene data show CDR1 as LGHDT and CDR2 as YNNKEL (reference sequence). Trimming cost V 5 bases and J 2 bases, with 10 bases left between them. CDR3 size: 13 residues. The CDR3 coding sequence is TGTGCCAGCAGCGGACAGTTACCCTACGAGCAGTACTTC. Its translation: CASSGQLPYEQYF.

The CDR3, as DNA: TGTGCCAGCAGCTTAGCCGGGGGGGCCGCTGATACGCAGTATTTT. It translates to CASSLAGGAADTQYF. V gene TRBV7-9 combines with J gene TRBJ2-3; TRBD2 agrees at 8 bases. Germline V gene data show CDR1 as SEHNR and CDR2 as FQNEAQ (reference sequence). The CDR3 has 15 amino acids. Trimming removed 0 bases from V and 6 bases from J; junction bases left unmatched: 5.

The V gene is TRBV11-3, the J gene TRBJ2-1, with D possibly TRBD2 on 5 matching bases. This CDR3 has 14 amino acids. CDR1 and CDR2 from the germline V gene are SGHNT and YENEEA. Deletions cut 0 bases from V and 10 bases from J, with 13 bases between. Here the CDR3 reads CASSLENGVGEQFF. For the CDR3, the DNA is TGTGCCAGCAGCTTAGAGAACGGGGTCGGGGAGCAGTTCTTC.

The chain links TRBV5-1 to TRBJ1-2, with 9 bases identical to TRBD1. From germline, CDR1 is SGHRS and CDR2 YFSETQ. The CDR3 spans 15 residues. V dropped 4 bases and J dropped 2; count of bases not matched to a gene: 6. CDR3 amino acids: CASSQGQGQNYGYTF. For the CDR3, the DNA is TGCGCCAGCAGCCAGGGACAGGGACAGAACTATGGCTACACCTTC.

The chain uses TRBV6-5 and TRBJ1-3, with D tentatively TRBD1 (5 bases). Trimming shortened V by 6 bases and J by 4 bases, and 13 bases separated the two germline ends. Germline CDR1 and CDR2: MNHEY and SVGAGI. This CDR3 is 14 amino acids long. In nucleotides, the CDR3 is TGTGCCAGCAGCCCCGGGGACTGGGGAAACACCATATATTTT. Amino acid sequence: CASSPGDWGNTIYF.

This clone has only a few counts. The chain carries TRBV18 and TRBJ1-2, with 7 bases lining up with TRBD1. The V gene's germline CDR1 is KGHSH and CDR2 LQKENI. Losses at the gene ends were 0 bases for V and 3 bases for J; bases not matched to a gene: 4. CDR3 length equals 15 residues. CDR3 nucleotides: TGTGCCAGCTCACCACCATTTGGACAGGACTATGGCTACACCTTC. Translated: CASSPPFGQDYGYTF.

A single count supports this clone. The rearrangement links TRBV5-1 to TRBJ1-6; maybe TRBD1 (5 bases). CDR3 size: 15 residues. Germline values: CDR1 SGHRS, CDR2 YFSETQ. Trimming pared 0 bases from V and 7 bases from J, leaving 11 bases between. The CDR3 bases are TGCGCCAGCAGCTTGGAGCCACAGGCCAATTCACCCCTCCACTTT. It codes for CASSLEPQANSPLHF. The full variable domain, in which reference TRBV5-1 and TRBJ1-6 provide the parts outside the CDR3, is KAGVTQTPRYLIKTRGQQVTLSCSPISGHRSVSWYQQTPGQGLQFLFEYFSETQRNKGNFPGRFSGRQFSNSRSEMNVSTLELGDSALYLCASSLEPQANSPLHFGNGTRLTVT.

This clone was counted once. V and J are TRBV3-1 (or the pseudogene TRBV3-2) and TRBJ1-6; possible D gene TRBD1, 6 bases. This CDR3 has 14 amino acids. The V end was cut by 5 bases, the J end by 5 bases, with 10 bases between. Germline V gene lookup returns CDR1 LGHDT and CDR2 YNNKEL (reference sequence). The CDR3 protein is CASSRTEDNSPLHF. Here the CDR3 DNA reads TGTGCCAGCAGCAGGACAGAAGATAATTCACCCCTCCACTTT.

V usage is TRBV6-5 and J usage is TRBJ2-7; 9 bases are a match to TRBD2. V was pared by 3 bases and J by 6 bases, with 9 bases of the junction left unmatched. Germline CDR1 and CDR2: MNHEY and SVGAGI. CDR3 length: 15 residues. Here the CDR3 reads CASSYVGGGAVEQYF. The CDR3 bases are TGTGCCAGCAGTTATGTGGGCGGGGGGGCGGTCGAGCAGTACTTC.

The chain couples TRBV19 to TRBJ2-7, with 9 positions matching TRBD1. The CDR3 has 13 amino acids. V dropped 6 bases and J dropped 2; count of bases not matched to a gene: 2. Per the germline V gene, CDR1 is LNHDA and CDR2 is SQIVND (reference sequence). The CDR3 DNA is TGTGCCAGTAGGGGACAGGGTCCCTACGAGCAGTACTTC. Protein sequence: CASRGQGPYEQYF.

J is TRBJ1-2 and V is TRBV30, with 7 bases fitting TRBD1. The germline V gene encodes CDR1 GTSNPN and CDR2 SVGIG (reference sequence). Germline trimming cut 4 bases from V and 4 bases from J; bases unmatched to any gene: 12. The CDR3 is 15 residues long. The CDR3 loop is CAWIIYPGQPYGYTF. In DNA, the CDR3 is TGTGCCTGGATCATTTACCCGGGACAGCCCTATGGCTACACCTTC.

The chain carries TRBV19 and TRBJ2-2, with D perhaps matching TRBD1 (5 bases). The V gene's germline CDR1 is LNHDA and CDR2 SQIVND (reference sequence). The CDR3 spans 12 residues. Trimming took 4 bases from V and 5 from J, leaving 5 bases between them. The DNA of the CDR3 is TGTGCCAGTAGTAAGGGGACCGGGGAGCTGTTTTTT. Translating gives CASSKGTGELFF. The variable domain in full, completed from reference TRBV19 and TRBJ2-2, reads DGGITQSPKYLFRKEGQNVTLSCEQNLNHDAMYWYRQDPGQGLRLIYYSQIVNDFQKGDIAEGYSVSREKKESFPLTVTSAQKNPTAFYLCASSKGTGELFFGEGSRLTVL.

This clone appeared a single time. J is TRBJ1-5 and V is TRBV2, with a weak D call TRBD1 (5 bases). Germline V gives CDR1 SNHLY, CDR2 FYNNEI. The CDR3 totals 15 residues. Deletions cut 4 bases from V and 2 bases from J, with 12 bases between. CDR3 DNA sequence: TGTGCCAGCAGTGTTCAGGGAATGGGCAATCAGCCCCAGCATTTT. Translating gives CASSVQGMGNQPQHF.

CDR3 nucleotides: TGTGCCAGCAGCCAAGCGTTCACTGAAGCTTTCTTT. It codes for CASSQAFTEAFF. J is TRBJ1-1 and V is TRBV3-1 (or the pseudogene TRBV3-2); D ambiguous. The CDR3 covers 12 residues. The V end lost 1 base, the J end lost 4 bases, and 4 bases lay between the germline ends. Germline V lookup: CDR1 LGHDT, CDR2 YNNKEL (reference sequence).

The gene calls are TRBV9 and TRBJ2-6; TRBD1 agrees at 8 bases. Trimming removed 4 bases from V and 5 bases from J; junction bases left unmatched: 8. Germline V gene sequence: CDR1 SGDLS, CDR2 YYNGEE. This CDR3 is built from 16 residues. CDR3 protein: CASSPTDRARANVLTF. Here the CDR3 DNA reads TGTGCCAGCAGCCCAACGGACAGGGCGAGGGCCAACGTCCTGACTTTC. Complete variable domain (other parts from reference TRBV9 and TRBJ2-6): DSGVTQTPKHLITATGQRVTLRCSPRSGDLSVYWYQQSLDQGLQFLIQYYNGEERAKGNILERFSAQQFPDLHSELNLSSLELGDSALYFCASSPTDRARANVLTFGAGSRLTVL.

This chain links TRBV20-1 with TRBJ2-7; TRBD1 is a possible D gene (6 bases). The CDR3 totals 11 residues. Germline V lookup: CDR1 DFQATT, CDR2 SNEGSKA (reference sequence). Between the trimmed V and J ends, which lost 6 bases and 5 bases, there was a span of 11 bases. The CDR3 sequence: CSAKGQHEQYF. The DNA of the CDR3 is TGCAGTGCAAAAGGACAGCACGAGCAGTACTTC.

The CDR3 nucleotides read TGTGCCAGCAGCTCGTGGCGGGGCTACACCTTC. Translating it yields CASSSWRGYTF. This rearrangement joins TRBV5-5 to TRBJ1-2; no firm D call. This CDR3 comprises 11 residues. The V and J ends lost 3 bases and 8 bases respectively, with 8 bases between them. CDR1 SGHKS and CDR2 YYEKEE come from the germline V gene (reference sequence). Using reference TRBV5-5 and TRBJ1-2 for the parts outside the CDR3, the full variable domain is DAGVTQSPTHLIKTRGQQVTLRCSPISGHKSVSWYQQVLGQGPQFIFQYYEKEERGRGNFPDRFSARQFPNYSSELNVNALLLGDSALYLCASSSWRGYTFGSGTRLTVV.

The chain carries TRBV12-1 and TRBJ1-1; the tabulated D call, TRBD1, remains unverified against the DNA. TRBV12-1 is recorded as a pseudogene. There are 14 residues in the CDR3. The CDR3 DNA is TGTGCCAGCAGCTTAGACAGGTCGAACACTGAAGCTTTCTTT. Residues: CASSLDRSNTEAFF.

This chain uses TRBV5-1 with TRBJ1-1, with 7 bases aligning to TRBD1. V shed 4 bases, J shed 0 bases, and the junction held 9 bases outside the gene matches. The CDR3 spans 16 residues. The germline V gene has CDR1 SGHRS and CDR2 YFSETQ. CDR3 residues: CASSRPGTVMNTEAFF. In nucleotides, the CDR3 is TGCGCCAGCAGCCGTCCCGGGACAGTTATGAACACTGAAGCTTTCTTT. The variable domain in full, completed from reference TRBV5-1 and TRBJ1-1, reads KAGVTQTPRYLIKTRGQQVTLSCSPISGHRSVSWYQQTPGQGLQFLFEYFSETQRNKGNFPGRFSGRQFSNSRSEMNVSTLELGDSALYLCASSRPGTVMNTEAFFGQGTRLTVV.

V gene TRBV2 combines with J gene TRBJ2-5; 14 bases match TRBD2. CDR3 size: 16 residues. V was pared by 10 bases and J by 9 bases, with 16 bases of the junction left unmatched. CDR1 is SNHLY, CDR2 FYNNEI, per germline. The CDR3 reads CATKKGLAGAGVAQYF. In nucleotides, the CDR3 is TGTGCCACCAAAAAGGGACTAGCGGGGGCCGGGGTGGCCCAGTACTTC.

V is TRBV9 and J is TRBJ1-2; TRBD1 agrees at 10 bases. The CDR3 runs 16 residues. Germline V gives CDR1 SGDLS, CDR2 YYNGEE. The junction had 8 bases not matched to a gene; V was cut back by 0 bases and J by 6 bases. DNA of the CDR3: TGTGCCAGCAGCGTAGCCGGAGACAGGGGGCCCCATGGCTACACCTTC. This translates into CASSVAGDRGPHGYTF.

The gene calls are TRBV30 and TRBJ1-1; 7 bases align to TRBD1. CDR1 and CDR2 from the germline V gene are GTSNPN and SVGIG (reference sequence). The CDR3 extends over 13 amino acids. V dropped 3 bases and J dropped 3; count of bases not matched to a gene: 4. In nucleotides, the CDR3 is TGTGCCTGGAGCCATCAGGGGGACACTGAAGCTTTCTTT. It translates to CAWSHQGDTEAFF.

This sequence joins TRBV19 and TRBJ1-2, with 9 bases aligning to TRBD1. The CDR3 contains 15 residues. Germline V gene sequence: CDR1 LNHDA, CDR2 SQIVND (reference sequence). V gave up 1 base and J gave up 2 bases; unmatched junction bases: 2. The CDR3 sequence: CASSIGQGENYGYTF. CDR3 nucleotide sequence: TGTGCCAGTAGTATAGGACAGGGGGAGAACTATGGCTACACCTTC.

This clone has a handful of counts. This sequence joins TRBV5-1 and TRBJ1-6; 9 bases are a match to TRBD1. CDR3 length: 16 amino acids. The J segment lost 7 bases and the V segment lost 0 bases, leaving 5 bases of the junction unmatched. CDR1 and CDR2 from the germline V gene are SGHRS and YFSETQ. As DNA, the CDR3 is TGCGCCAGCAGCTTGGTCGGGGGGACAGGGAATTCACCCCTCCACTTT. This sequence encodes CASSLVGGTGNSPLHF.

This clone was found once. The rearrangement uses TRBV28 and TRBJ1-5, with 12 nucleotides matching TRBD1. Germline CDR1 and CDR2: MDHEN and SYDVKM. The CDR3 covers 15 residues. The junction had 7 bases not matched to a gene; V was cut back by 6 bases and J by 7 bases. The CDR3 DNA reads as TGTGCCAGCAGGGAGGGGACAGGGGGCTTGCAGCCCCAGCATTTT. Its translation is CASREGTGGLQPQHF.